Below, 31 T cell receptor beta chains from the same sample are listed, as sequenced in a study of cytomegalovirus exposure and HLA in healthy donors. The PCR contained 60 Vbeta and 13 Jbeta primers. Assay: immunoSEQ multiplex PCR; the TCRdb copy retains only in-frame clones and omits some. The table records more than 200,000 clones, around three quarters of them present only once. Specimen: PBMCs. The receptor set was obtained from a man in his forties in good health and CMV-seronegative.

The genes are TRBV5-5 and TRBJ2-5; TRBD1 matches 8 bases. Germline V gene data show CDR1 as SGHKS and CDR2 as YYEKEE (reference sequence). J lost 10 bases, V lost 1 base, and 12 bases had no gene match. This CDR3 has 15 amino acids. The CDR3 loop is CASSLLLGTGLIQYF. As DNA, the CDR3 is TGTGCCAGCAGCTTGCTACTCGGGACAGGCTTGATCCAGTACTTC.

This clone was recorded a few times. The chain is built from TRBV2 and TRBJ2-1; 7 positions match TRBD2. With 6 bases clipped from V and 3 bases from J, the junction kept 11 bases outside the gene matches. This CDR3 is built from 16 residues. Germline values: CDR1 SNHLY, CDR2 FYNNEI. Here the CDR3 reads CASSPPRESYYNEQFF. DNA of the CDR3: TGTGCCAGCAGCCCCCCGCGGGAGAGCTACTACAATGAGCAGTTCTTC.

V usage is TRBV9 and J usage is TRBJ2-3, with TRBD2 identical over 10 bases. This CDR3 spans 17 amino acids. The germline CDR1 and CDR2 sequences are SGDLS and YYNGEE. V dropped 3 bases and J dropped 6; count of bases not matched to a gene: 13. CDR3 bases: TGTGCCAGCAGCGCAACTAGCGGGATGACTGGTACGGATACGCAGTATTTT. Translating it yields CASSATSGMTGTDTQYF.

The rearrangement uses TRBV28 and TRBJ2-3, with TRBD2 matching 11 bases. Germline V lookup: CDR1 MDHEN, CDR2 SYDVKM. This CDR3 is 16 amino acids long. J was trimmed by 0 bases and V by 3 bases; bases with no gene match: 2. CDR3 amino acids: CASSLGLAASTDTQYF. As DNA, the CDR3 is TGTGCCAGCAGTTTGGGACTAGCGGCTAGCACAGATACGCAGTATTTT. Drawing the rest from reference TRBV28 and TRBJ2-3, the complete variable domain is DVKVTQSSRYLVKRTGEKVFLECVQDMDHENMFWYRQDPGLGLRLIYFSYDVKMKEKGDIPEGYSVSREKKERFSLILESASTNQTSMYLCASSLGLAASTDTQYFGPGTRLTVL.

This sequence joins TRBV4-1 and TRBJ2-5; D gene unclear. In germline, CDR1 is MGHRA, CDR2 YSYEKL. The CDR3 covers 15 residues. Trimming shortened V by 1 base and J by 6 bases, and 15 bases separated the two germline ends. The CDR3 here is CASSQGLAGSQTQYF. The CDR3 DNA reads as TGCGCCAGCAGCCAAGGTTTGGCCGGGTCCCAGACCCAGTACTTC.

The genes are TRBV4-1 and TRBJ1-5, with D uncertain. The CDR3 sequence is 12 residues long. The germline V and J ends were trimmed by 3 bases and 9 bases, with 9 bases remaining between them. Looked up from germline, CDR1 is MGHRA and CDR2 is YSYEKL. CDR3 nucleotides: TGCGCCAGCAGCCAGGGCGCAGGGCCCCAGCATTTT. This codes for CASSQGAGPQHF.

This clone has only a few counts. This CDR3 reads CASSLARAETQYF. CDR3 nucleotides: TGTGCCAGCAGCTTGGCGCGGGCGGAGACCCAGTACTTC. The J gene is TRBJ2-5, the V gene TRBV5-5; D perhaps matches TRBD2 (5 bases). The CDR3 is 13 residues long. CDR1 is SGHKS, CDR2 YYEKEE, per germline (reference sequence). Trimming took 0 bases from V and 5 from J, leaving 8 bases between them. The full variable domain, its missing parts supplied by reference TRBV5-5 and TRBJ2-5, is DAGVTQSPTHLIKTRGQQVTLRCSPISGHKSVSWYQQVLGQGPQFIFQYYEKEERGRGNFPDRFSARQFPNYSSELNVNALLLGDSALYLCASSLARAETQYFGPGTRLLVL.

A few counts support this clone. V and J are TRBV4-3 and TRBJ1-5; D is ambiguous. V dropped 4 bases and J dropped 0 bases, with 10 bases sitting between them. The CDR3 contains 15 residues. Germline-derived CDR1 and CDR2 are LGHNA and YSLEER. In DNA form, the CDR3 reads TGCGCCAGCAGCCCTACAGCATATAGCAATCAGCCCCAGCATTTT. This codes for CASSPTAYSNQPQHF.

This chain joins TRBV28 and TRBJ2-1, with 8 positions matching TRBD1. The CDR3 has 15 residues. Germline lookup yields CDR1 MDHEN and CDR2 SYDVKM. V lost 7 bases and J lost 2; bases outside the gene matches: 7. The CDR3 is CASTPYRGAYNEQFF. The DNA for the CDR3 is TGTGCCAGCACCCCCTACAGGGGGGCCTACAATGAGCAGTTCTTC.

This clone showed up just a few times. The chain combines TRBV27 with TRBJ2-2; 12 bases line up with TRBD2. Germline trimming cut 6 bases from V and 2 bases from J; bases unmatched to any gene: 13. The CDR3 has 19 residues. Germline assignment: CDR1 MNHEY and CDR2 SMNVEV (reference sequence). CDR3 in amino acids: CASSLTSGGPLLNTGELFF. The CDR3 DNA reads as TGTGCCAGCAGCTTGACTAGCGGGGGACCCCTTCTAAACACCGGGGAGCTGTTTTTT.

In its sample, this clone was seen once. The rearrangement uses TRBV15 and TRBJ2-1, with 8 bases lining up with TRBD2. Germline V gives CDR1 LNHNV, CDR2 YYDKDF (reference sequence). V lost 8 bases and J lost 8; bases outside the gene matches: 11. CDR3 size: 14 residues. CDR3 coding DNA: TGTGCCACCGGGCGGGGGGCAGCTTGGGATGAGCAGTTCTTC. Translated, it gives CATGRGAAWDEQFF. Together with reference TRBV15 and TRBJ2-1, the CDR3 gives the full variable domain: DAMVIQNPRYQVTQFGKPVTLSCSQTLNHNVMYWYQQKSSQAPKLLFHYYDKDFNNEADTPDNFQSRRPNTSFCFLDIRSPGLGDTAMYLCATGRGAAWDEQFFGPGTRLTVL.

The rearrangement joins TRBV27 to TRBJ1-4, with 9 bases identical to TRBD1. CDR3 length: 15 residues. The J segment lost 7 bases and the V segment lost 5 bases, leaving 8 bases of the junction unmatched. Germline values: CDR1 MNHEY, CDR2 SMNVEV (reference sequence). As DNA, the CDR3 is TGTGCCAGCAGTAGCACAGGGGGCAGGATTGAAAAACTGTTTTTT. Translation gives CASSSTGGRIEKLFF.

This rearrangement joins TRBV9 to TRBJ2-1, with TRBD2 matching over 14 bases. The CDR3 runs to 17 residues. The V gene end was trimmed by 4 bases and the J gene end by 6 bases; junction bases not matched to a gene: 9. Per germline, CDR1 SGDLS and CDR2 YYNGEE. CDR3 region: CASSLSGLAGVGNEQFF. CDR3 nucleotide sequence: TGTGCCAGCAGCCTTTCGGGACTAGCGGGAGTGGGCAATGAGCAGTTCTTC.

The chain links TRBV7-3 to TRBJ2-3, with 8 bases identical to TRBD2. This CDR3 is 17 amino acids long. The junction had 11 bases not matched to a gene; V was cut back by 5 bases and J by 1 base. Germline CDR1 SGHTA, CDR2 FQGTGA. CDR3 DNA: TGTGCCAGCAGCGCTACCGGGGGGGATGCGGGCACAGATACGCAGTATTTT. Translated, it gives CASSATGGDAGTDTQYF.

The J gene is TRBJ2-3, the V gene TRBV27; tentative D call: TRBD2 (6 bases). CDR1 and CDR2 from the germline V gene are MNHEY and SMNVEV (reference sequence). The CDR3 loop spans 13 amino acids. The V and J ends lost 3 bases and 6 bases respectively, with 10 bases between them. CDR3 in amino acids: CASSLGGLDTQYF. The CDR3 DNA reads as TGTGCCAGCAGTTTGGGAGGACTGGATACGCAGTATTTT.

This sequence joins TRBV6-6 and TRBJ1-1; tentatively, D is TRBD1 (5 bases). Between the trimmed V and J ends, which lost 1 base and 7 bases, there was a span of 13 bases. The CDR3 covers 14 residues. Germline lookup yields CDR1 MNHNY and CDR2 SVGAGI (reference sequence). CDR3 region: CASSYLDTRLEAFF. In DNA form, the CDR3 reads TGTGCCAGCAGTTACTTGGACACCCGCCTTGAAGCTTTCTTT.

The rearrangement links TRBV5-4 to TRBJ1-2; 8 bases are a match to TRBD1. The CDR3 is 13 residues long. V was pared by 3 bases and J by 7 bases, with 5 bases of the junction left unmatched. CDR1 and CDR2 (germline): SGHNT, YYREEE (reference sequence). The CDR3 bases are TGTGCCAGCAGCTATAACGACAGGGGTGGCTACACCTTC. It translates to CASSYNDRGGYTF.

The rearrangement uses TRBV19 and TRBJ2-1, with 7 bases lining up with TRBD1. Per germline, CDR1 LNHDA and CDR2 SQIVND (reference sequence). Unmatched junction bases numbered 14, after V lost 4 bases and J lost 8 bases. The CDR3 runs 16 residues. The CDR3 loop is CASSTQGNGLRDEQFF. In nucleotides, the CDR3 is TGTGCCAGTAGTACACAGGGGAACGGATTAAGGGATGAGCAGTTCTTC.

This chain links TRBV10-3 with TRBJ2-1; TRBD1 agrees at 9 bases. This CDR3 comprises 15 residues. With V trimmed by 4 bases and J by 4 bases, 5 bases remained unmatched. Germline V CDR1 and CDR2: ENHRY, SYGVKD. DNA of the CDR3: TGTGCCATCAGTGCCGGGACAGGGTCATACAATGAGCAGTTCTTC. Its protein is CAISAGTGSYNEQFF.

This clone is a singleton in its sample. This CDR3 reads CASSVAIAVVSEQFF. The CDR3 DNA reads as TGTGCCAGCAGCGTAGCAATCGCGGTGGTTAGTGAGCAGTTCTTC. This chain connects TRBV9 to TRBJ2-1, with D unresolved. The CDR3 has 15 residues. V was shortened by 0 bases and J by 9 bases, with 16 bases between the two germline ends. Germline V lookup: CDR1 SGDLS, CDR2 YYNGEE.

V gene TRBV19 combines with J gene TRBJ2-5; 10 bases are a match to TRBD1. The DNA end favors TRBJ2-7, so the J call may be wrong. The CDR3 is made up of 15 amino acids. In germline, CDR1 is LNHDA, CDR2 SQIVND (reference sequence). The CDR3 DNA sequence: TGTGCCAGTAGTTGGAGGGGACAGGGGAGCTACGAGCAGTACTTC. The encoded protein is CASSWRGQGSYEQYF.

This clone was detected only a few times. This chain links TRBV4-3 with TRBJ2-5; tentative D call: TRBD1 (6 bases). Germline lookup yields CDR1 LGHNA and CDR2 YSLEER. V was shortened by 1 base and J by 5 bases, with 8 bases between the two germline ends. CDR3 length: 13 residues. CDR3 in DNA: TGCGCCAGCAGCCAAGGGGGGCCGGAGACCCAGTACTTC. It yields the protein CASSQGGPETQYF.

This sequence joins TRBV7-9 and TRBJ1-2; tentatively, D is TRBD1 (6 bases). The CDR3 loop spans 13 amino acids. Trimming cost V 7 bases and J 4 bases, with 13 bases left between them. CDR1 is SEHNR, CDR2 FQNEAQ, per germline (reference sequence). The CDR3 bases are TGTGCCAGCACCAGGGGACATCCCTATGGCTACACCTTC. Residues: CASTRGHPYGYTF.

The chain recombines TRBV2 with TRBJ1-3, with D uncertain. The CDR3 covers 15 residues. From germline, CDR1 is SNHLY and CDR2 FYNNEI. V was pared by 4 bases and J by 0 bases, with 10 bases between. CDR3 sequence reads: CASSVGSGSGNTIYF. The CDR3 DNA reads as TGTGCCAGCAGTGTTGGTTCGGGCTCTGGAAACACCATATATTTT.

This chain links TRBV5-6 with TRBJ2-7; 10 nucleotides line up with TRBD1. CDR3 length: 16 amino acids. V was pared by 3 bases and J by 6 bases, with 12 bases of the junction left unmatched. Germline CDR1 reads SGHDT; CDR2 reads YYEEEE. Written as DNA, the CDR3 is TGTGCCAGCAGCTCTCTTCGGACAGGGGGGAACAGCGAGCAGTACTTC. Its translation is CASSSLRTGGNSEQYF.

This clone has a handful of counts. The CDR3 spells CASSPEAGGFQPQHF. The CDR3 DNA is TGCGCCAGCAGCCCCGAGGCAGGGGGCTTTCAGCCCCAGCATTTT. The chain carries TRBV5-1 and TRBJ1-5; 8 nucleotides align to TRBD1. V shed 4 bases, J shed 6 bases, and the junction held 9 bases outside the gene matches. This CDR3 is built from 15 residues. CDR1 SGHRS and CDR2 YFSETQ come from the germline V gene.

The CDR3 DNA is TGTGCCACCAGCAGCGGACAAGGCGGCACAGATACGCAGTATTTT. It encodes CATSSGQGGTDTQYF. This chain uses TRBV15 with TRBJ2-3, with D perhaps matching TRBD1 (5 bases). CDR3 length: 15 amino acids. Germline values: CDR1 LNHNV, CDR2 YYDKDF (reference sequence). Deletions cut 3 bases from V and 1 base from J, with 11 bases between.

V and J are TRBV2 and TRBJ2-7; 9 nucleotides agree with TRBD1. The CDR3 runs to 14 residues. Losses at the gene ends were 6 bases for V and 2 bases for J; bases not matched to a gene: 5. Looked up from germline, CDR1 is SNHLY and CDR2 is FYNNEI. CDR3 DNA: TGTGCCAGCAGCCGGGACAGGGCGACCTACGAGCAGTACTTC. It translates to CASSRDRATYEQYF.

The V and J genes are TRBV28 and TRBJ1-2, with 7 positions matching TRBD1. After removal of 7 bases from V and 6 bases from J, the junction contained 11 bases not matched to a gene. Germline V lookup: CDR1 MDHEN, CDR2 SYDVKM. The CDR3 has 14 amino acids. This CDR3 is CASTLRETGHGYTF. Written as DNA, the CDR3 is TGTGCCAGCACTCTGAGGGAGACAGGGCATGGCTACACCTTC.

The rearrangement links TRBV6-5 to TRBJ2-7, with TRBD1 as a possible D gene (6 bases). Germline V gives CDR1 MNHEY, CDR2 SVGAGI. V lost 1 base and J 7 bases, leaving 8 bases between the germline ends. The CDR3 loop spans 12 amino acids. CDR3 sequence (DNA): TGTGCCAGCAGTTACTTCAGGGGTGAGCAGTACTTC. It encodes CASSYFRGEQYF.

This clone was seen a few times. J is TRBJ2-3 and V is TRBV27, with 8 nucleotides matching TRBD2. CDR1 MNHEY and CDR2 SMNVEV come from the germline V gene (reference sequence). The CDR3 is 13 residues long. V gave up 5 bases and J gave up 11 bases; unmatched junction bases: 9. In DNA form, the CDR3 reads TGTGCCAGCAGTATTCCGGGACTAGGAGTGCAGTATTTT. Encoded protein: CASSIPGLGVQYF.